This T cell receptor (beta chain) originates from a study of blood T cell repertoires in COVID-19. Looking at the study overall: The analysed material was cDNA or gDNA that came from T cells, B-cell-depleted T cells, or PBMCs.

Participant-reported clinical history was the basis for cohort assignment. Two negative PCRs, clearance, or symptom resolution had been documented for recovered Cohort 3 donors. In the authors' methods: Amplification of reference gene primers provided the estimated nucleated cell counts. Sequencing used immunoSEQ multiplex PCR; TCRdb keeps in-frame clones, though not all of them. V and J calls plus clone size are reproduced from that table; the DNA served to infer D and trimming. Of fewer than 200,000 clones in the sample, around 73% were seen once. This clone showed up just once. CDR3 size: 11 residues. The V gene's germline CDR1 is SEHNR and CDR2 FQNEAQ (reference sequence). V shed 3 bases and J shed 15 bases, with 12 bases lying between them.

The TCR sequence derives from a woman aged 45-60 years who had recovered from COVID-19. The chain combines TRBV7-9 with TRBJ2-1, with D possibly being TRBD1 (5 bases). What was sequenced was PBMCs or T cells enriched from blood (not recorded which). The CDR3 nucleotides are TGTGCCAGCAGCTTGTACCAGGGTGGGTTCTTC. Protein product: CASSLYQGGFF.